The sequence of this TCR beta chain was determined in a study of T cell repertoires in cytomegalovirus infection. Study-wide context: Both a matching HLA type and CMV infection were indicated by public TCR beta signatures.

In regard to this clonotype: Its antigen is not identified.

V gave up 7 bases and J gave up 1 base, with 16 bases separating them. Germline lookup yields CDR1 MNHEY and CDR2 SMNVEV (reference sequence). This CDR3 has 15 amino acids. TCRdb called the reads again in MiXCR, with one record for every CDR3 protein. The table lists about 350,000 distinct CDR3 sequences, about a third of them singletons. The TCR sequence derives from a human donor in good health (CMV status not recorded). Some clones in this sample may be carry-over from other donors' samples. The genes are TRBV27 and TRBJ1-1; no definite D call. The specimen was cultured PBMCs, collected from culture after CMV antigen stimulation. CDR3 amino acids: CASNRLGEGNTEAFF. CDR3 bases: TGTGCCAGCAATCGTTTAGGCGAAGGGAACACTGAAGCTTTCTTT.